What follows are 7 T cell receptor beta chains derived from one specimen sequenced in a study of blood T cell repertoires in COVID-19. Sequenced by immunoSEQ multiplex PCR; TCRdb stores in-frame clones only, minus some. The sample includes about 47,000 clones, less than 90% of them seen just once. Sequencing was done on a sample of peripheral blood. The source of these receptors is a man between 60 and 75 years old with active COVID-19.

This clone was found a few times. The chain links TRBV7-2 to TRBJ1-6; 10 bases map to TRBD1. The J segment lost 7 bases and the V segment lost 1 base, leaving 13 bases of the junction unmatched. This CDR3 is built from 19 residues. CDR1 SGHTA and CDR2 FQGNSA come from the germline V gene. Written as DNA, the CDR3 is TGTGCCAGCAGCTTAGTCGGGGGACAGGGGAGCCTTATAAATTCACCCCTCCACTTT. Its protein product is CASSLVGGQGSLINSPLHF. The full variable domain, completed using reference TRBV7-2 and TRBJ1-6, is GAGVSQSPSNKVTEKGKDVELRCDPISGHTALYWYRQSLGQGLEFLIYFQGNSAPDKSGLPSDRFSAERTGGSVSTLTIQRTQQEDSAVYLCASSLVGGQGSLINSPLHFGNGTRLTVT.

This clone showed up just a few times. The chain links TRBV7-9 to TRBJ2-1; 10 bases fit TRBD2. Germline-derived CDR1 and CDR2 are SEHNR and FQNEAQ (reference sequence). V shed 0 bases and J 7 bases; nucleotides not matched to a gene: 9. CDR3 length equals 17 residues. The CDR3 DNA sequence: TGTGCCAGCAGCTTAGCGGTGCGAACTAGCGGGAAAAATGAGCAGTTCTTC. Amino acid sequence: CASSLAVRTSGKNEQFF. Variable domain in full (rest from reference TRBV7-9 and TRBJ2-1): DTGVSQNPRHKITKRGQNVTFRCDPISEHNRLYWYRQTLGQGPEFLTYFQNEAQLEKSRLLSDRFSAERPKGSFSTLEIQRTEQGDSAMYLCASSLAVRTSGKNEQFFGPGTRLTVL.

This clone turned up a few times. This chain uses TRBV6-5 with TRBJ2-7, with TRBD2 matching over 9 bases. The CDR3 sequence is 14 residues long. Germline CDR1 is MNHEY and CDR2 is SVGAGI. The trim removed 8 bases at V and 7 bases at J, leaving 12 bases unmatched. CDR3 sequence: CASRSGGPPDEQYF. The CDR3 DNA reads TGTGCCAGCCGAAGCGGGGGGCCCCCTGATGAGCAGTACTTC.

The chain links TRBV7-9 to TRBJ1-2; TRBD1 matches 7 bases. V trimming: 8 bases; J trimming: 2 bases; junction bases outside the gene matches: 5. The germline gives CDR1 SEHNR, CDR2 FQNEAQ (reference sequence). There are 13 residues in the CDR3. The CDR3 sequence is CASADRTNYGYTF. CDR3 in DNA: TGTGCCAGCGCGGACAGGACCAACTATGGCTACACCTTC.

This sequence joins TRBV30 and TRBJ2-7, with 7 nucleotides matching TRBD1. The germline V gene encodes CDR1 GTSNPN and CDR2 SVGIG (reference sequence). The junction had 8 bases not matched to a gene; V was cut back by 6 bases and J by 3 bases. The CDR3 sequence is 13 residues long. This chain's CDR3 is CACSTGTVYEQYF. The CDR3, as DNA: TGTGCCTGCTCGACCGGGACAGTCTACGAGCAGTACTTC.

There are a few counts of this clone. The V call is TRBV15, the J call TRBJ1-5, with D unclear. This CDR3 has 13 amino acids. Trimming stripped 3 bases from V and 6 bases from J, with 9 bases between. Germline loops: CDR1 LNHNV, CDR2 YYDKDF (reference sequence). For the CDR3, the DNA is TGTGCCACCAGCAGGGAGACCTTTCAGCCCCAGCATTTT. The encoded protein is CATSRETFQPQHF.

J is TRBJ2-7 and V is TRBV6-6, with 8 bases aligning to TRBD2. The J segment lost 2 bases and the V segment lost 6 bases, leaving 9 bases of the junction unmatched. The CDR3 length is 15 residues. Germline CDR1 is MNHNY and CDR2 is SVGAGI (reference sequence). The DNA for the CDR3 is TGTGCCAGCAGGGGGGGGACTAGAAAAGCCTACGAGCAGTACTTC. Translated: CASRGGTRKAYEQYF.